Below, one T cell receptor (beta chain) is given with its context. Generated by immunoSEQ multiplex PCR, the TCRdb table keeps only in-frame clones and is missing some. The sample lists about 200,000 clones; around 85% were seen once. This CDR3 contains 13 residues. V was clipped by 6 bases and J by 8 bases, with 11 bases between them. Germline V gene data show CDR1 as LGHNT and CDR2 as FRNRAP. The source of the sample is a study of blood T cell repertoires in COVID-19. Study as a whole: Samples representing acute and convalescent COVID-19 were sourced from the United States, Italy and Spain.

The sequenced sample consisted of peripheral blood. This sequence was found in a man in his fifties or sixties with COVID-19, enrolled during active disease. The chain couples TRBV12-5 to TRBJ1-6, with a weak D call TRBD1 (6 bases). The CDR3 loop is CASGGGMDSPLHF. The CDR3 nucleotides are TGTGCTAGTGGAGGGGGAATGGATTCACCCCTCCACTTT.